The rows below give T cell receptor beta chains drawn from one sample of a study of low-dose radiotherapy and immunotherapy resistance in tumors. TCRdb reprocessed the reads via MiXCR and lists one record per CDR3 protein. Of around 65,000 distinct CDR3 sequences in the sample, 26% were seen once. This specimen was PBMCs, taken before treatment. The receptors come from a male donor with rectosigmoid adenocarcinoma. The CDR3 runs from the conserved cysteine through the conserved F or W. The order of the fields is J gene, D gene, V gene, clone size, CDR3 protein, CDR3 DNA. The D gene is left open where the match is weak. Expanded clones get a size class; other rows say once, few or many, or leave the size out.

TRBJ2-2	.	TRBV5-6	.	CASSVSGARGELFF	TGTGCCAGCAGCGTCTCAGGGGCGCGGGGGGAGCTGTTTTTT
TRBJ1-5	TRBD1	TRBV10-2	many	CASTGQQTNQPQHF	TGCGCCAGCACGGGACAGCAGACAAATCAGCCCCAGCATTTT
TRBJ2-4	.	TRBV7-8	many	CASSPTSGSANIQYF	TGTGCCAGCAGCCCGACTAGTGGCTCAGCAAACATTCAGTACTTC
TRBJ2-6	.	TRBV19	many	CASSRGASGANVLTF	TGTGCCAGTAGCCGGGGCGCCTCTGGGGCCAACGTCCTGACTTTC
TRBJ2-1	.	TRBV5-4	few	CASSLGGGSYNEQFF	TGTGCCAGCAGCTTGGGAGGGGGCTCCTACAATGAGCAGTTCTTC
TRBJ1-5	.	TRBV5-1	many	CASRPTPGDQPQHF	TGCGCCAGCAGGCCTACCCCAGGGGATCAGCCCCAGCATTTT
TRBJ2-7	TRBD1	TRBV28	.	CASSLPHRGHEQYF	TGTGCCAGCAGTTTACCCCACAGGGGGCACGAGCAGTACTTC
TRBJ2-7	TRBD1	TRBV18	many	CASEQGGSSYEQYF	TGTGCCAGCGAACAGGGGGGATCCTCCTACGAGCAGTACTTC
TRBJ2-3	TRBD2	TRBV12-5	.	CASGRGGVDTQYF	TGTGCTAGTGGCCGCGGGGGGGTGGATACGCAGTATTTT
TRBJ1-2	.	TRBV18	many	CASSRDASYGYTF	TGTGCCAGCTCACGGGACGCATCCTATGGCTACACCTTC
TRBJ2-2	.	TRBV29-1	many	CSVETEATGELFF	TGCAGCGTTGAAACGGAGGCTACCGGGGAGCTGTTTTTT
TRBJ1-1	.	TRBV7-9	many	CASSQVLSVNTEAFF	TGCGCCAGCAGCCAAGTGTTATCGGTTAACACTGAAGCTTTCTTT
TRBJ2-5	.	TRBV9	many	CASSAEETQYF	TGTGCCAGCAGCGCTGAAGAGACCCAGTACTTC
TRBJ2-7	.	TRBV7-2	.	CASRSSGLSLEQYF	TGTGCCAGCAGGTCTTCGGGACTCTCTCTCGAGCAGTACTTC
TRBJ1-6	.	TRBV10-3	many	CAARKQGSGSPLHF	TGTGCCGCCAGGAAGCAGGGGTCTGGTTCACCCCTCCACTTT
TRBJ1-5	TRBD1	TRBV6-8	many	CASSSGTGGVLSNQPQHF	TGTGCCAGCAGCTCCGGGACAGGGGGCGTCTTGAGCAATCAGCCCCAGCATTTT
TRBJ1-5	.	TRBV9	.	CASSISPADQPQHF	TGTGCCAGCAGCATATCCCCCGCTGATCAGCCCCAACATTTT
TRBJ1-3	.	TRBV7-6	many	CASSSPASGNTIYF	TGTGCCAGCAGCTCCCCGGCCTCTGGAAACACCATATATTTT
TRBJ2-5	.	TRBV5-4	many	CASSLPGASRETQYF	TGTGCCAGCAGCCTACCAGGGGCGTCTCGAGAGACCCAGTACTTC
TRBJ2-7	TRBD1	TRBV7-6	many	CASGGQGNEQYF	TGTGCCAGCGGGGGACAGGGGAACGAGCAGTACTTC
TRBJ1-5	.	TRBV19	few	CASSIGGRRVYSNQPQHF	TGTGCCAGTAGTATTGGGGGCCGGCGGGTCTATAGCAATCAGCCCCAGCATTTT
TRBJ2-7	TRBD2	TRBV11-2	.	CASSTSGRREQYF	TGTGCCAGCAGTACTAGCGGGAGAAGGGAGCAGTACTTC
TRBJ2-3	.	TRBV18	many	CASSPREGTDTQYF	TGTGCCAGCTCACCACGGGAGGGCACAGATACGCAGTATTTT
TRBJ1-1	.	TRBV12-5	many	CASGNRLNTEAFF	TGTGCTAGTGGCAACAGGTTGAACACTGAAGCTTTCTTT
TRBJ2-7	.	TRBV20-1	many	CSAAPLDGRRSEQYF	TGCAGTGCGGCGCCTCTTGACGGGAGAAGATCGGAGCAGTACTTC
TRBJ1-5	.	TRBV7-2	many	CASSLVMGPQHF	TGTGCCAGCAGCTTAGTTATGGGGCCCCAGCATTTT
TRBJ2-3	.	TRBV2	many	CASRELTTDTQYF	TGTGCCAGCAGGGAATTGACCACAGATACGCAGTATTTT
TRBJ2-7	.	TRBV3-1	few	CASSQDGGTGTDEQYF	TGTGCCAGCAGCCAAGATGGGGGTACGGGGACCGACGAGCAGTACTTC
TRBJ2-7	.	TRBV7-2	many	CASSLAWTGEQYF	TGTGCCAGCAGCTTAGCGTGGACTGGCGAGCAGTACTTC
TRBJ2-3	.	TRBV12-3/TRBV12-4	.	CASSPNLDTQYF	TGTGCCAGCAGTCCCAACTTGGATACGCAGTATTTT
TRBJ2-3	.	TRBV5-4	many	CASSLELTDTQYF	TGTGCCAGCAGCTTGGAGTTGACAGATACGCAGTATTTT
TRBJ2-7	TRBD2	TRBV10-3	many	CAITPRGGKTYEQYF	TGTGCCATCACTCCACGGGGGGGGAAAACCTACGAGCAGTACTTC
TRBJ2-3	.	TRBV28	medium-sized	CASRSQSGLFRYTQYF	TGTGCCAGCAGGTCACAGAGTGGACTGTTCAGATATACGCAGTATTTT